This TCR beta chain emerged from a study of blood T cell repertoires in COVID-19. The overall study: Samples came from the United States, Italy and Spain, spanning acute and convalescent COVID-19.

The CDR3 is made up of 18 amino acids. V shed 5 bases and J shed 0 bases, with 17 bases lying between them. Germline CDR1 SGHVS, CDR2 FQNEAQ. Participant ages covered about 18 to 89 years across 24 US areas. Each exposed participant met a COVID-19 case in the 2 weeks preceding study entry. Authors' analysis steps: Estimation of nucleated cell counts relied on the amplification of reference gene primers. Generated by immunoSEQ multiplex PCR, the TCRdb table keeps only in-frame clones and is missing some. V and J calls and clone size come straight from that table; D and trimming were deduced from the DNA. Among a few hundred thousand clones, over 85% were seen once, and the ten largest hold approximately 2.9%.

Sample: PBMCs or T cells enriched from blood (not recorded which). The TCR sequence derives from a woman between 45 and 65 years old who had been exposed to COVID-19. V gene TRBV7-8 combines with J gene TRBJ2-6, with D tentatively TRBD1 (6 bases). The CDR3 nucleotides are TGTGCCAGCAGCCAAGCGCGGCAGGGGAGCTCTGGGGCCAACGTCCTGACTTTC. Amino acid sequence: CASSQARQGSSGANVLTF.